This T cell receptor beta chain originates from a study of control samples from healthy donors and cancer patients. This CDR3 is 14 amino acids long. Germline V gene data show CDR1 as SGDLS and CDR2 as YYNGEE. Trimming left V 10 bases short and J 2 bases short, with 17 bases between. Some clones are missing from TCRdb's copy, which holds only in-frame ones; the method was immunoSEQ multiplex PCR. Among about 170,000 clones, roughly 90% were seen once, and the ten largest hold around 13%. The sample consisted of blood. The TCR sequence derives from a man aged 25-45 years in good health. The chain combines TRBV9 with TRBJ2-3, with D possibly being TRBD1 or TRBD2 (5 bases each). CDR3 in amino acids: CASGTGHLTDTQYF. CDR3 sequence (DNA): TGTGCCTCGGGAACCGGACACCTCACAGATACGCAGTATTTT.